This T cell receptor beta chain emerged from a study of blood T cell repertoires in COVID-19. Study-level background: The study drew acute and convalescent COVID-19 samples from the United States, Italy and Spain. In each case, the material was cDNA or gDNA derived from T cells, B-cell-depleted T cells, or PBMCs.

In the original analysis: Quantification of nucleated cells was approximated via reference gene primer amplification. TCRdb's copy holds only in-frame clones and misses some; the assay was immunoSEQ multiplex PCR. From that table come the V and J calls and clone size; the DNA was used to work out D and trimming. The sample yields about 120,000 clones, around 85% seen once. The junction had 3 bases not matched to a gene; V was cut back by 4 bases and J by 2 bases. CDR1 and CDR2 from the germline V gene are ENHRY and SYGVKD. CDR3 length equals 14 residues. The chain couples TRBV10-3 to TRBJ2-3; 7 nucleotides match TRBD1. Sequenced sample: peripheral blood. This clonotype was obtained from a woman aged 60-70 years with COVID-19, enrolled during active disease. The CDR3: CAISVRGITDTQYF. The CDR3 DNA is TGTGCCATCAGTGTCAGGGGGATCACAGATACGCAGTATTTT.